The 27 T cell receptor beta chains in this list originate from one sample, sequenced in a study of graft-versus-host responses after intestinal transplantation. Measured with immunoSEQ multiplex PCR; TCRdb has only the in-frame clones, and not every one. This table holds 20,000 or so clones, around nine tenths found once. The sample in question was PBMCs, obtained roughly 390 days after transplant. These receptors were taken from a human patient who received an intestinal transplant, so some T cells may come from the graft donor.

CDR3 region: CASSQSGGNEQYF. For the CDR3, the DNA is TGTGCCAGCAGCCAATCAGGGGGAAACGAGCAGTACTTC. The chain is built from TRBV4-2 and TRBJ2-7, with 7 bases that match TRBD1. V lost 2 bases, J lost 5 bases, and 3 bases stayed unmatched. Germline V CDR1 and CDR2: LGHNA, YNFKEQ. The CDR3 length is 13 residues.

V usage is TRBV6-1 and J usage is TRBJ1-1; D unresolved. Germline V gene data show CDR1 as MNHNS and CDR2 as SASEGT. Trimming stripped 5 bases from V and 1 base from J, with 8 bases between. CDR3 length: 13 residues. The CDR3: CASSKRENTEAFF. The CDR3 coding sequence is TGTGCCAGCAGTAAGAGGGAGAACACTGAAGCTTTCTTT.

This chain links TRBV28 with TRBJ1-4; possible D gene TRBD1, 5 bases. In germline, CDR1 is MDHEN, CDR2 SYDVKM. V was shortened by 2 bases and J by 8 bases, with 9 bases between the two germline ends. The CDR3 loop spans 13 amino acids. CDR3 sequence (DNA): TGTGCCAGCAGTTTAGCAGGGAGGGAAAAACTGTTTTTT. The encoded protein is CASSLAGREKLFF. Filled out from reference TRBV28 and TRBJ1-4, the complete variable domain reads DVKVTQSSRYLVKRTGEKVFLECVQDMDHENMFWYRQDPGLGLRLIYFSYDVKMKEKGDIPEGYSVSREKKERFSLILESASTNQTSMYLCASSLAGREKLFFGSGTQLSVL.

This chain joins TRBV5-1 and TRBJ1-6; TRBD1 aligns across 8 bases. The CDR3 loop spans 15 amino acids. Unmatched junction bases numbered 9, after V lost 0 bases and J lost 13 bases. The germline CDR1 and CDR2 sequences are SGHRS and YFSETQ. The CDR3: CASSLGSGQGSPLHF. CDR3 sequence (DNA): TGCGCCAGCAGCTTGGGTTCCGGACAGGGAAGTCCCCTCCACTTT.

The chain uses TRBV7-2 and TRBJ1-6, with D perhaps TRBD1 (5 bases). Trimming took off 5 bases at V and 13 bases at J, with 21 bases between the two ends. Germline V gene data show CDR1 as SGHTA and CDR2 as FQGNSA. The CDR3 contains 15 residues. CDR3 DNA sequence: TGTGCCAGCAGCCGAAGATCAGGGACCGGGACGCCCCTCCACTTT. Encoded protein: CASSRRSGTGTPLHF.

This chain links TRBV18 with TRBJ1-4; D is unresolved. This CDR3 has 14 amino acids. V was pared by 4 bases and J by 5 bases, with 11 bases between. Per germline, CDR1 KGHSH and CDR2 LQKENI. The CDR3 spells CASSLTETNEKLFF. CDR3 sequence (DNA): TGTGCCAGCTCACTCACAGAGACCAATGAAAAACTGTTTTTT.

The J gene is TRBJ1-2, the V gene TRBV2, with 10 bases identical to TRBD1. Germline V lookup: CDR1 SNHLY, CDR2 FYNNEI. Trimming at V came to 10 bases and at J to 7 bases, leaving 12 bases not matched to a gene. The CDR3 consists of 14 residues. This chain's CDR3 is CATEKDRGRTGYTF. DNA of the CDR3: TGTGCCACCGAAAAGGACAGGGGGAGGACTGGCTACACCTTC.

The CDR3 sequence is CASSLTGRLLYNEQFF. The CDR3 coding sequence is TGTGCCAGCAGCTTAACGGGACGATTACTCTACAATGAGCAGTTCTTC. The rearrangement joins TRBV7-3 to TRBJ2-1; either TRBD1 or TRBD2 may supply D (5 bases each). Germline assignment: CDR1 SGHTA and CDR2 FQGTGA. The CDR3 loop spans 16 amino acids. V dropped 0 bases and J dropped 3 bases, with 12 bases sitting between them.

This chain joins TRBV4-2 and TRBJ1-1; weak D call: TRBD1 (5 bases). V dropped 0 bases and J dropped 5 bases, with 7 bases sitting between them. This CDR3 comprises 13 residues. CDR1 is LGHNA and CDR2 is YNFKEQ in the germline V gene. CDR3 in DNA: TGTGCCAGCAGCCAAGAGGGACGGACTGAAGCTTTCTTT. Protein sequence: CASSQEGRTEAFF.

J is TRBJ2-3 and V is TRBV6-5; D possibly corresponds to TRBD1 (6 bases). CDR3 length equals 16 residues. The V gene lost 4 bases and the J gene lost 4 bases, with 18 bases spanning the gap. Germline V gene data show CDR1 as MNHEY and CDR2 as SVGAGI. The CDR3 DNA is TGTGCCAGCAGTTTTACAGGGTGGGGCCTTCCAGATACGCAGTATTTT. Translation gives CASSFTGWGLPDTQYF.

CDR3 bases: TGTGCCAGCAGCTTGGACAGCTACAATGAGCAGTTCTTC. Amino acid sequence: CASSLDSYNEQFF. This chain uses TRBV5-5 with TRBJ2-1; D gene unclear. Germline-derived CDR1 and CDR2 are SGHKS and YYEKEE (reference sequence). Trimming cost V 0 bases and J 3 bases, with 4 bases left between them. This CDR3 spans 13 amino acids.

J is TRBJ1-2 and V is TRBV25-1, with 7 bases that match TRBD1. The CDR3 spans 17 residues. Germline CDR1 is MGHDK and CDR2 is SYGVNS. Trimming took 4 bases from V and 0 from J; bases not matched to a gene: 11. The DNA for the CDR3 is TGTGCCAGCAGTGGATGGGACAGCCTTGTAGCTAACTATGGCTACACCTTC. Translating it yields CASSGWDSLVANYGYTF.

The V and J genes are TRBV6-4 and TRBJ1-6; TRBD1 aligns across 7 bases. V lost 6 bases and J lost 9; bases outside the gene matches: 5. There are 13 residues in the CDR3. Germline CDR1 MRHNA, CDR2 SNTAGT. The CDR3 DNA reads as TGTGCCAGCAGCGACAGGGATGGTTCACCCCTCCACTTT. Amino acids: CASSDRDGSPLHF.

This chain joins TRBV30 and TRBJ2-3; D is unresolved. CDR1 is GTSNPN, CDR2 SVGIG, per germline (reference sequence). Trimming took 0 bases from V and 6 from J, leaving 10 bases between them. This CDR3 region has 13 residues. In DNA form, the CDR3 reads TGTGCCTGGAGTGTAGACCCCCTGGATACGCAGTATTTT. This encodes CAWSVDPLDTQYF.

In DNA form, the CDR3 reads TGTGCCAGCAGTGCCCATTCTATAGGTGCCGGGGAGCTGTTTTTT. This encodes CASSAHSIGAGELFF. The rearrangement uses TRBV6-1 and TRBJ2-2; D gene unclear. This CDR3 contains 15 residues. The V end was cut by 4 bases, the J end by 6 bases, with 15 bases between. Germline values: CDR1 MNHNS, CDR2 SASEGT.

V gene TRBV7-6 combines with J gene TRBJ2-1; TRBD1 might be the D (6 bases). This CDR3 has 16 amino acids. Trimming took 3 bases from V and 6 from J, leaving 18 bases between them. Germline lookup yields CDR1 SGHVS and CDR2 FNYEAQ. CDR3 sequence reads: CASSFLTGREINEQFF. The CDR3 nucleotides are TGTGCCAGCAGCTTCCTAACAGGGAGAGAAATCAATGAGCAGTTCTTC. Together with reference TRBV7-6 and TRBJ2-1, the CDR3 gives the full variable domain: GAGVSQSPRYKVTKRGQDVALRCDPISGHVSLYWYRQALGQGPEFLTYFNYEAQQDKSGLPNDRFSAERPEGSISTLTIQRTEQRDSAMYRCASSFLTGREINEQFFGPGTRLTVL.

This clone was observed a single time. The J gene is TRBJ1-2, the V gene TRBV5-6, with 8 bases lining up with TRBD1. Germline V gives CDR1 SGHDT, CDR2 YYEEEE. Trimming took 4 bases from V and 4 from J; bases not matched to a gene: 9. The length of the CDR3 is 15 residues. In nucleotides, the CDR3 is TGTGCCAGCAGCCGGACCGGGACAGGATCCTATGGCTACACCTTC. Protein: CASSRTGTGSYGYTF.

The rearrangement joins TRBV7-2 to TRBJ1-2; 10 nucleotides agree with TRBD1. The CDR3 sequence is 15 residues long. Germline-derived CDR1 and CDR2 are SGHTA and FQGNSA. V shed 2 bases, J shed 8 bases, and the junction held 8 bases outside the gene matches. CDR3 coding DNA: TGTGCCAGCAGCTTAACCGGGACAGGGGTTGAGGGCTACACCTTC. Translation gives CASSLTGTGVEGYTF.

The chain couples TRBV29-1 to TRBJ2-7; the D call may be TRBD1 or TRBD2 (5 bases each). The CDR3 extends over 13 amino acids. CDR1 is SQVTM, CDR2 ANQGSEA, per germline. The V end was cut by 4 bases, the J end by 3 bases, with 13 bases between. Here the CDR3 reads CSVVVGEFYEQYF. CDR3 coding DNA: TGCAGCGTTGTAGTGGGGGAATTCTACGAGCAGTACTTC.

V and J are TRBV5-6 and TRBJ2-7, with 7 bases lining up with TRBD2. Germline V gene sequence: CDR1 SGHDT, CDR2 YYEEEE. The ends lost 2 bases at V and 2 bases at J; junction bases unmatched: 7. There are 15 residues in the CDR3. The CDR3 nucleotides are TGTGCCAGCAGCTTCGGCGGGAGCGTTCCCTACGAGCAGTACTTC. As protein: CASSFGGSVPYEQYF.

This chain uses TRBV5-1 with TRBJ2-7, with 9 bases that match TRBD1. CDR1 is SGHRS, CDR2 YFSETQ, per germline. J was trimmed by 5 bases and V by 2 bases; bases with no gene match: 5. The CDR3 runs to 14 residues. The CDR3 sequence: CASSFGDREDEQYF. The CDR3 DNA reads TGCGCCAGCAGCTTTGGGGACAGGGAAGACGAGCAGTACTTC.

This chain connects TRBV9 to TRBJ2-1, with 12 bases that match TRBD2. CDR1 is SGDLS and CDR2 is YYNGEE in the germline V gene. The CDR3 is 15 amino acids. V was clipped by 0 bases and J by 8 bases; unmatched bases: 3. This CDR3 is CASSVASGGADEQFF. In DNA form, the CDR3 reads TGTGCCAGCAGCGTAGCTAGCGGGGGGGCCGATGAGCAGTTCTTC.

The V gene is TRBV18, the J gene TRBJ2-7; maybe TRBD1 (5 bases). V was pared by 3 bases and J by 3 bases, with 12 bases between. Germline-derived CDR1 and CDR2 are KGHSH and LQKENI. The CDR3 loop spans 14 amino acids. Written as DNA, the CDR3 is TGTGCCAGCTCACCGCGACAGCCTCTCTACGAGCAGTACTTC. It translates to CASSPRQPLYEQYF.

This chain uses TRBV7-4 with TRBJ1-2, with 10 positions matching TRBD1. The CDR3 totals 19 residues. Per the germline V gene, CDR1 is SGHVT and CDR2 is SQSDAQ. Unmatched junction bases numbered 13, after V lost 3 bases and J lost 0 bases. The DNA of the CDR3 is TGTGCCAGCAGCTTCGGGACAGGGGTTTTTTTAGGACCTAACTATGGCTACACCTTC. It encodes CASSFGTGVFLGPNYGYTF.

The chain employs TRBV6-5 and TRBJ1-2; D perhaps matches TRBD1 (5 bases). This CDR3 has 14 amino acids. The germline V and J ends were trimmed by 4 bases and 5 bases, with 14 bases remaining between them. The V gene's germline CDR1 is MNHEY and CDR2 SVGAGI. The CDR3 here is CASSSETADYGYTF. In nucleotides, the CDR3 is TGTGCCAGCAGTTCGGAGACAGCTGATTATGGCTACACCTTC.

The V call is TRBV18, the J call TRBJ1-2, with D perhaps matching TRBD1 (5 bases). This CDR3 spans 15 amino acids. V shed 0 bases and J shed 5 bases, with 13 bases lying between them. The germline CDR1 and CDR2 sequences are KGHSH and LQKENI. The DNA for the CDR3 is TGTGCCAGCTCACCACCGTCAGGGACTCGTTATGGCTACACCTTC. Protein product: CASSPPSGTRYGYTF.

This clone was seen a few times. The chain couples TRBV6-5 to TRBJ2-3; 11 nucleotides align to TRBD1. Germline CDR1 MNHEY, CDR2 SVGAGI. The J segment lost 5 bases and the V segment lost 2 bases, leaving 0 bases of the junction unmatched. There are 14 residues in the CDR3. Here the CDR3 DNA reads TGTGCCAGCAGTTACGGGACAGGGGGAGATACGCAGTATTTT. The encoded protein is CASSYGTGGDTQYF.